These 30 T cell receptor beta chains originate from one sample sequenced in a study of T cell repertoires in cytomegalovirus infection (dated by TCRdb to between 2018 and 2021). The instrument was an Illumina HiSeq 1500. TCRdb passed the public sequencing reads through fastp at Q25 and MiXCR, retaining productive beta sequences. For every CDR3 protein sequence, its rows merge into one entry that carries the most common genes and DNA. The sample table holds around 180,000 distinct CDR3 sequences, of which 15% to 20% were seen once. Jointly, the top ten make up just under 3% of the sample. Sequencing input: PBMCs. The receptors here all came from a human donor in good health (CMV status not recorded). Some clones in this sample may be carry-over from other donors' samples.

This clonotype was detected a few times. The CDR3 sequence is CASSLDRDLASTDTQYF. CDR3 in DNA: TGTGCCAGCAGTTTAGACAGGGACTTAGCTAGCACAGATACGCAGTATTTT. This rearrangement joins TRBV28 to TRBJ2-3, with a possible D match to TRBD1 (7 bases). The V and J ends lost 2 bases and 0 bases respectively, with 15 bases between them. Germline loops: CDR1 MDHEN, CDR2 SYDVKM. The CDR3 is made up of 17 amino acids.

The table lists this clonotype with many counts. The chain couples TRBV7-6 to TRBJ2-5; TRBD2 matches 9 bases. With 4 bases clipped from V and 8 bases from J, the junction kept 11 bases outside the gene matches. The V gene's germline CDR1 is SGHVS and CDR2 FNYEAQ. The CDR3 totals 15 residues. CDR3 in DNA: TGTGCCAGCAGCTCCCCTAGCGGGGCTAGCGGTACCCAGTACTTC. Protein product: CASSSPSGASGTQYF. The full variable domain, its missing parts supplied by reference TRBV7-6 and TRBJ2-5, is GAGVSQSPRYKVTKRGQDVALRCDPISGHVSLYWYRQALGQGPEFLTYFNYEAQQDKSGLPNDRFSAERPEGSISTLTIQRTEQRDSAMYRCASSSPSGASGTQYFGPGTRLLVL.

The V call is TRBV30, the J call TRBJ2-6; either TRBD1 or TRBD2 may supply D (5 bases each). Germline CDR1 is GTSNPN and CDR2 is SVGIG (reference sequence). With 3 bases removed from V and 0 bases from J, the gap between germline ends came to 6 bases. The CDR3 covers 14 residues. The chain's CDR3 is CAWRGDSGANVLTF. The DNA for the CDR3 is TGTGCCTGGAGGGGGGACTCTGGGGCCAACGTCCTGACTTTC.

This sequence joins TRBV20-1 and TRBJ1-1; 8 bases fit TRBD1. The V segment lost 5 bases and the J segment 0 bases; nucleotides outside the gene matches: 8. Germline loops: CDR1 DFQATT, CDR2 SNEGSKA (reference sequence). The CDR3 loop spans 15 amino acids. In nucleotides, the CDR3 is TGCAGTGCTCAGAGGACAGGGAGAATGAACACTGAAGCTTTCTTT. This translates into CSAQRTGRMNTEAFF.

The chain has TRBV19 and TRBJ2-7; 9 bases fit TRBD1. The CDR3 has 13 residues. With 9 bases clipped from V and 1 base from J, the junction kept 4 bases outside the gene matches. Germline values: CDR1 LNHDA, CDR2 SQIVND (reference sequence). CDR3 in amino acids: CASTGTGSYEQYF. As DNA, the CDR3 is TGTGCCAGCACCGGGACAGGGTCCTACGAGCAGTACTTC.

This rearrangement joins TRBV2 to TRBJ1-1; TRBD1 agrees at 7 bases. The CDR3 length is 14 residues. Germline loops: CDR1 SNHLY, CDR2 FYNNEI. V lost 6 bases to trimming and J lost 10 bases; unmatched junction nucleotides: 14. The CDR3 region is CASRSGTAPAGAFF. Here the CDR3 DNA reads TGTGCCAGCAGGTCGGGGACAGCCCCAGCGGGAGCTTTCTTT.

The CDR3 sequence: CASSSTLGTGRWGAEAFF. In DNA, the CDR3 is TGTGCCAGCAGTTCAACACTCGGGACAGGCCGATGGGGCGCTGAAGCTTTCTTT. V usage is TRBV28 and J usage is TRBJ1-1, with 8 bases fitting TRBD1. Germline loops: CDR1 MDHEN, CDR2 SYDVKM. CDR3 length: 18 amino acids. The trim removed 4 bases at V and 6 bases at J, leaving 19 bases unmatched.

This clonotype was seen ten or more times. This chain connects TRBV13 to TRBJ1-6; the D is unclear. Germline V CDR1 and CDR2: PRHDT, FYEKMQ (reference sequence). CDR3 length: 16 amino acids. V gave up 6 bases and J gave up 0 bases, with 12 bases separating them. CDR3 bases: TGTGCCAGCAGGAGGAGCGGGAGCTCCTATAATTCACCCCTCCACTTT. Translated, it gives CASRRSGSSYNSPLHF.

The sample holds many counts of this clonotype. The rearrangement uses TRBV7-8 and TRBJ1-4; perhaps TRBD1 as D (6 bases). The CDR3 runs 15 residues. V was cut by 0 bases and J by 7 bases, with 12 bases left in between. Per germline, CDR1 SGHVS and CDR2 FQNEAQ. DNA of the CDR3: TGTGCCAGCAGCTTAGCGTCCAGAGGGGGTGAAAAACTGTTTTTT. Protein: CASSLASRGGEKLFF.

The sample holds a few counts of this clonotype. The chain uses TRBV12-3 or TRBV12-4 and TRBJ2-7; TRBD1 agrees at 10 bases. Trimming took 3 bases from V and 3 from J; bases not matched to a gene: 5. This CDR3 region has 15 residues. For the CDR3, the DNA is TGTGCCAGCAGTTTGGGGGGGACAGGGGACTACGAGCAGTACTTC. This sequence encodes CASSLGGTGDYEQYF.

This clonotype appeared many times. The chain couples TRBV12-3 or TRBV12-4 to TRBJ2-2; TRBD2 is a possible D gene (5 bases). Trimming removed 4 bases at V and 4 bases at J, with 13 bases between. CDR3 length: 15 residues. This chain's CDR3 is CASSYPPGVTGELFF. DNA of the CDR3: TGTGCCAGCAGTTATCCCCCCGGGGTCACCGGGGAGCTGTTTTTT.

The table lists this clonotype with a few counts. In nucleotides, the CDR3 is TGTGCCAGTAGTACCCGGACAGCAACCTACGAGCAGTACTTC. This translates into CASSTRTATYEQYF. This rearrangement joins TRBV19 to TRBJ2-7; TRBD1 is a possible D gene (6 bases). The CDR3 is 14 residues long. V lost 4 bases and J lost 2, with 12 bases in between. Germline lookup yields CDR1 LNHDA and CDR2 SQIVND (reference sequence).

The V and J genes are TRBV6-5 and TRBJ1-1, with 9 bases that match TRBD1. CDR1 is MNHEY, CDR2 SVGAGI, per germline. J lost 7 bases, V lost 2 bases, and 11 bases had no gene match. The CDR3 length is 16 residues. CDR3 nucleotide sequence: TGTGCCAGCAGTTACCCTCCGGGACAGGGACGCGGTGAAGCTTTCTTT. It specifies CASSYPPGQGRGEAFF.

This chain joins TRBV7-8 and TRBJ1-4; maybe TRBD1 (5 bases). The CDR3 is made up of 14 amino acids. The germline V and J ends were trimmed by 5 bases and 7 bases, with 14 bases remaining between them. CDR1 SGHVS and CDR2 FQNEAQ come from the germline V gene. CDR3: CASSPGLRIEKLFF. The CDR3 DNA sequence: TGTGCCAGCAGCCCGGGGCTCCGGATTGAAAAACTGTTTTTT.

CDR3 coding DNA: TGTGCCAGCAGCCAAGAGGGGGGACCTTCCTACGAGCAGTACTTC. As protein: CASSQEGGPSYEQYF. V and J are TRBV4-2 and TRBJ2-7; possibly TRBD2 for D (6 bases). The CDR3 totals 15 residues. Per germline, CDR1 LGHNA and CDR2 YNFKEQ. Trimming took 0 bases from V and 1 from J, leaving 10 bases between them.

The sample holds a few counts of this clonotype. The chain uses TRBV14 and TRBJ2-6; D not resolved. This CDR3 contains 13 residues. Germline assignment: CDR1 SGHDN and CDR2 FVKESK. The V gene lost 1 base and the J gene lost 4 bases, with 2 bases spanning the gap. CDR3 loop: CASSQAGANVLTF. In DNA, the CDR3 is TGTGCCAGCAGCCAAGCCGGGGCCAACGTCCTGACTTTC.

The chain links TRBV10-3 to TRBJ1-5; 7 bases are a match to TRBD1. Germline CDR1 is ENHRY and CDR2 is SYGVKD. Trimming at V came to 2 bases and at J to 6 bases, leaving 4 bases not matched to a gene. CDR3 size: 14 residues. This CDR3 is CAISETGEAQPQHF. The CDR3 DNA reads TGTGCCATCAGTGAGACAGGGGAAGCTCAGCCCCAGCATTTT.

This clonotype was found a few times. The chain couples TRBV19 to TRBJ2-5, with 8 bases fitting TRBD2. The CDR3 runs to 15 residues. Germline V gives CDR1 LNHDA, CDR2 SQIVND (reference sequence). V gave up 7 bases and J gave up 5 bases; unmatched junction bases: 12. The CDR3 region is CASKTSERSLETQYF. The CDR3 DNA reads TGTGCCAGTAAGACTAGCGAGAGATCATTGGAGACCCAGTACTTC.

This clonotype has only a few counts. J is TRBJ1-5 and V is TRBV20-1, with a tentative D call TRBD1 (5 bases). Trimming pared 6 bases from V and 6 bases from J, leaving 18 bases between. CDR1 is DFQATT and CDR2 is SNEGSKA in the germline V gene (reference sequence). This CDR3 has 14 residues. CDR3 nucleotides: TGCAGTGCCGCAACCAGGCAGGGAACTCAGCCCCAGCATTTT. Protein sequence: CSAATRQGTQPQHF.

This clonotype has at least ten counts. The CDR3 bases are TGTGCCAGCAGCTTCAGCGGGAGGCTCTCCAATGAGCAGTTCTTC. Its protein is CASSFSGRLSNEQFF. The V call is TRBV5-5, the J call TRBJ2-1; TRBD2 aligns across 9 bases. Germline-derived CDR1 and CDR2 are SGHKS and YYEKEE (reference sequence). V lost 2 bases to trimming and J lost 6 bases; unmatched junction nucleotides: 6. This CDR3 has 15 amino acids. The variable domain in full, with the rest retrieved from reference TRBV5-5 and TRBJ2-1, is DAGVTQSPTHLIKTRGQQVTLRCSPISGHKSVSWYQQVLGQGPQFIFQYYEKEERGRGNFPDRFSARQFPNYSSELNVNALLLGDSALYLCASSFSGRLSNEQFFGPGTRLTVL.

In this sample, this clonotype turned up many times. This chain uses TRBV7-2 with TRBJ1-4; 8 nucleotides align to TRBD1. The CDR3 covers 18 residues. V lost 5 bases and J lost 0; bases outside the gene matches: 11. In germline, CDR1 is SGHTA, CDR2 FQGNSA. The DNA for the CDR3 is TGTGCCAGCAGCGAAGGGACAGGAGTTTTTGCAACTAATGAAAAACTGTTTTTT. Protein sequence: CASSEGTGVFATNEKLFF. The variable domain in full, with the rest retrieved from reference TRBV7-2 and TRBJ1-4, is GAGVSQSPSNKVTEKGKDVELRCDPISGHTALYWYRQSLGQGLEFLIYFQGNSAPDKSGLPSDRFSAERTGGSVSTLTIQRTQQEDSAVYLCASSEGTGVFATNEKLFFGSGTQLSVL.

This clonotype was seen at least ten times. This chain joins TRBV10-2 and TRBJ2-1, with D possibly being TRBD2 (6 bases). The CDR3 consists of 14 residues. V lost 8 bases and J 8 bases, leaving 19 bases between the germline ends. Germline assignment: CDR1 WSHSY and CDR2 SAAADI. CDR3: CASSRWEVIHEQFF. The CDR3 coding sequence is TGCGCCAGCTCACGCTGGGAGGTTATCCATGAGCAGTTCTTC.

The chain's CDR3 is CASGLMPILAGGPSDTQYF. The DNA of the CDR3 is TGTGCTAGTGGTTTGATGCCAATTCTAGCGGGAGGGCCCTCAGATACGCAGTATTTT. The chain links TRBV12-5 to TRBJ2-3; 12 bases are shared with TRBD2. The germline V gene has CDR1 LGHNT and CDR2 FRNRAP. V was clipped by 2 bases and J by 4 bases; unmatched bases: 13. This CDR3 region has 19 residues.

This chain links TRBV20-1 with TRBJ2-1; 14 bases fit TRBD2. This CDR3 is 15 amino acids long. V lost 8 bases to trimming and J lost 9 bases; unmatched junction nucleotides: 12. Germline V lookup: CDR1 DFQATT, CDR2 SNEGSKA (reference sequence). The CDR3, as DNA: TGCAGTTCAACCCCGGGACTAGCGGGAGTTGGTGAGCAGTTCTTC. Amino acid sequence: CSSTPGLAGVGEQFF.

There are a few counts of this clonotype. The CDR3 spells CASSSNRGGAAKTQYF. In nucleotides, the CDR3 is TGTGCCAGCAGTTCCAATAGGGGGGGGGCCGCGAAGACCCAGTACTTC. V gene TRBV7-3 combines with J gene TRBJ2-5; tentatively, D is TRBD2 (7 bases). The V gene lost 6 bases and the J gene lost 6 bases, with 23 bases spanning the gap. CDR3 length equals 16 residues. Germline CDR1 and CDR2: SGHTA and FQGTGA. Full variable domain (outside the CDR3, taken from reference TRBV7-3 and TRBJ2-5): GAGVSQTPSNKVTEKGKYVELRCDPISGHTALYWYRQSLGQGPEFLIYFQGTGAADDSGLPNDRFFAVRPEGSVSTLKIQRTERGDSAVYLCASSSNRGGAAKTQYFGPGTRLLVL.

The genes are TRBV20-1 and TRBJ2-7; 11 bases agree with TRBD2. J gave up 3 bases and V 6 bases, and 10 bases lay outside the gene matches. The length of the CDR3 is 15 residues. The germline V gene encodes CDR1 DFQATT and CDR2 SNEGSKA (reference sequence). CDR3 amino acids: CSARSETSGSYEQYF. The DNA for the CDR3 is TGCAGTGCAAGGTCGGAAACTAGCGGGAGCTACGAGCAGTACTTC.

This clonotype has only a few counts. The chain has TRBV23-1 and TRBJ2-7, with D perhaps assigned TRBD1 or TRBD2 (5 bases each). TRBV23-1 is treated as an ORF (open reading frame) with a function not yet certain. Trimming left V 4 bases short and J 1 base short, with 14 bases between. This CDR3 has 15 residues. CDR3 sequence: CASSLPGAGSYEQYF. The DNA for the CDR3 is TGCGCCAGCAGTCTCCCCGGGGCAGGATCCTACGAGCAGTACTTC.

This clonotype was seen repeatedly, ten times or more. The V gene is TRBV7-2, the J gene TRBJ2-1, with 11 bases that match TRBD2. This CDR3 has 18 amino acids. In germline, CDR1 is SGHTA, CDR2 FQGNSA. The V segment lost 4 bases and the J segment 3 bases; nucleotides outside the gene matches: 11. The CDR3 loop is CASSSRTSGQRVYNEQFF. Here the CDR3 DNA reads TGTGCCAGCAGCTCCCGGACTAGCGGGCAACGGGTCTACAATGAGCAGTTCTTC.

A few counts support this clonotype. The chain recombines TRBV29-1 with TRBJ2-1, with D maybe TRBD1 (6 bases). Germline CDR1 is SQVTM and CDR2 is ANQGSEA. This CDR3 region has 16 residues. With 3 bases removed from V and 4 bases from J, the gap between germline ends came to 19 bases. The chain's CDR3 is CSVDRLPGQRYNEQFF. As DNA, the CDR3 is TGCAGCGTTGACCGCCTCCCGGGACAACGATACAATGAGCAGTTCTTC.

The chain combines TRBV4-2 with TRBJ2-7; 9 positions agree with TRBD2. The length of the CDR3 is 16 residues. Unmatched junction bases numbered 10, after V lost 5 bases and J lost 2 bases. Per germline, CDR1 LGHNA and CDR2 YNFKEQ. The CDR3, as DNA: TGTGCCAGCAGCGGGTTGGCGGGAGGGCTCGCCTACGAGCAGTACTTC. Protein sequence: CASSGLAGGLAYEQYF.